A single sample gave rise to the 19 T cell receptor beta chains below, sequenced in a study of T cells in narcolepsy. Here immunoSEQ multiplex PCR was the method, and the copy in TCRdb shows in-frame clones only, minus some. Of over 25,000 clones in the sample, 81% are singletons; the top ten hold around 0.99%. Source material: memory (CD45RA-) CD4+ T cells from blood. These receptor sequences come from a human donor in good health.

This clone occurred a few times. The DNA of the CDR3 is TGTGCCAGCAGCTCGGGGGCTAGGTCTGGGGCCAACGTCCTGACTTTC. Protein sequence: CASSSGARSGANVLTF. The chain recombines TRBV7-9 with TRBJ2-6, with D tentatively TRBD1 or TRBD2 (6 bases each). Germline CDR1 reads SEHNR; CDR2 reads FQNEAQ (reference sequence). The V and J ends lost 4 bases and 1 base respectively, with 11 bases between them. The CDR3 consists of 16 residues.

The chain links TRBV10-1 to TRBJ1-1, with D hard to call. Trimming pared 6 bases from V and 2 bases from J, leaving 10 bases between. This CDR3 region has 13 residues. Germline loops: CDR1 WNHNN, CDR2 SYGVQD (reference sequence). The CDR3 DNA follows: TGCGCCAGCAGAGAACAGCTAAACACTGAAGCTTTCTTT. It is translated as CASREQLNTEAFF.

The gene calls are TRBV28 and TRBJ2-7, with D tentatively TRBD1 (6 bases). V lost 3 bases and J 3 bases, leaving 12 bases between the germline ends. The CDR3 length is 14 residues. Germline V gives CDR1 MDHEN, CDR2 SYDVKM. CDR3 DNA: TGTGCCAGCAGTTTCCAGGGGAGCCTCTACGAGCAGTACTTC. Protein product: CASSFQGSLYEQYF. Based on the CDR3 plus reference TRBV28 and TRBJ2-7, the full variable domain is DVKVTQSSRYLVKRTGEKVFLECVQDMDHENMFWYRQDPGLGLRLIYFSYDVKMKEKGDIPEGYSVSREKKERFSLILESASTNQTSMYLCASSFQGSLYEQYFGPGTRLTVT.

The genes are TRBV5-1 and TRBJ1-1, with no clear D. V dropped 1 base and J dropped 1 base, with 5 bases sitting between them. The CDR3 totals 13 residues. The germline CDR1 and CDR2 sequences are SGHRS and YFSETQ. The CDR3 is CASSLLGNTEAFF. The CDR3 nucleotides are TGCGCCAGCAGCTTGTTAGGGAACACTGAAGCTTTCTTT.

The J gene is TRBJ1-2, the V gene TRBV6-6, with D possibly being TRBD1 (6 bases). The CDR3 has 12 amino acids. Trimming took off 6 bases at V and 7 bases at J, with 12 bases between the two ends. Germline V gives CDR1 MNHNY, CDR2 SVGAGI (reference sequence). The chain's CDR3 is CASRRETGGYTF. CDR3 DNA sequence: TGTGCCAGCAGGCGAGAGACAGGTGGCTACACCTTC.

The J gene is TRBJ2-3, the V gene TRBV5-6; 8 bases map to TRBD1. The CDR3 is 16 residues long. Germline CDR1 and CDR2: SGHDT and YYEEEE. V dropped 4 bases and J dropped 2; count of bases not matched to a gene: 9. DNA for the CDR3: TGTGCCAGCAGCCAAAACGGACAGGGACTCACAGATACGCAGTATTTT. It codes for CASSQNGQGLTDTQYF.

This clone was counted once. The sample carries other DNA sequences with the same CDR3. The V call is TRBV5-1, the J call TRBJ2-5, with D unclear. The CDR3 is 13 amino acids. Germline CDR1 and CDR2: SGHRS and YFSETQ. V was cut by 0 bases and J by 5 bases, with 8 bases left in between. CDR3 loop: CASSLALGETQYF. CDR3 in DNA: TGCGCCAGCAGCTTGGCCCTGGGGGAGACCCAGTACTTC. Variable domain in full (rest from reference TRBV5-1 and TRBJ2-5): KAGVTQTPRYLIKTRGQQVTLSCSPISGHRSVSWYQQTPGQGLQFLFEYFSETQRNKGNFPGRFSGRQFSNSRSEMNVSTLELGDSALYLCASSLALGETQYFGPGTRLLVL.

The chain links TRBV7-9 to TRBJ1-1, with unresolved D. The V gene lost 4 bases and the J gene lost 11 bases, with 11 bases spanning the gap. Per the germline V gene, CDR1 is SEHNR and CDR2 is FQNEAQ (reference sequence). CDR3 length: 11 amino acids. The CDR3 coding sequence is TGTGCCAGCAGCTATCACGGACGGGCTTTCTTT. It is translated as CASSYHGRAFF. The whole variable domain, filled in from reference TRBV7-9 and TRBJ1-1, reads DTGVSQNPRHKITKRGQNVTFRCDPISEHNRLYWYRQTLGQGPEFLTYFQNEAQLEKSRLLSDRFSAERPKGSFSTLEIQRTEQGDSAMYLCASSYHGRAFFGQGTRLTVV.

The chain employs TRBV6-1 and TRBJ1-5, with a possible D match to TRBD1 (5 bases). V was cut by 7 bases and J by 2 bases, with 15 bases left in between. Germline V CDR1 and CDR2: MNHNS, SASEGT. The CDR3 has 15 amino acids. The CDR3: CASTRPGLGNQPQHF. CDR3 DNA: TGTGCCAGCACCCGACCAGGGCTCGGCAATCAGCCCCAGCATTTT.

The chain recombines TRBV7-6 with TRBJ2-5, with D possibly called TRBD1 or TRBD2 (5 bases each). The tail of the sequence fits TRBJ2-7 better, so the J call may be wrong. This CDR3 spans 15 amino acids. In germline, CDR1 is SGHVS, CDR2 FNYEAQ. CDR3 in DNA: TGTGCCAGCAGCTCCGGTGGGACGGTCTCCTACGAGCAGTACTTC. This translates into CASSSGGTVSYEQYF.

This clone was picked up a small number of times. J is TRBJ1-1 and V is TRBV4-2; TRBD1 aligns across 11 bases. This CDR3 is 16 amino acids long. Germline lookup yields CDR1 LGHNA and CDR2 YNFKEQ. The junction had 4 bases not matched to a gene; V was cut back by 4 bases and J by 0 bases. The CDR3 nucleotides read TGTGCCAGCAGCCCCCGGACAGGGGGCATGAACACTGAAGCTTTCTTT. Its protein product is CASSPRTGGMNTEAFF.

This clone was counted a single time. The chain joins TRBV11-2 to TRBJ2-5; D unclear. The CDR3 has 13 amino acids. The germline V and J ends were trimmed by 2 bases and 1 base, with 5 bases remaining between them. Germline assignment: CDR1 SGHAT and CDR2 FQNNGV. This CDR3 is CASSLNSQETQYF. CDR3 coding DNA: TGTGCCAGCAGCTTAAACAGCCAAGAGACCCAGTACTTC. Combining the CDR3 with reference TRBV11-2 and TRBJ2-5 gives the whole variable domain EAGVAQSPRYKIIEKRQSVAFWCNPISGHATLYWYQQILGQGPKLLIQFQNNGVVDDSQLPKDRFSAERLKGVDSTLKIQPAKLEDSAVYLCASSLNSQETQYFGPGTRLLVL.

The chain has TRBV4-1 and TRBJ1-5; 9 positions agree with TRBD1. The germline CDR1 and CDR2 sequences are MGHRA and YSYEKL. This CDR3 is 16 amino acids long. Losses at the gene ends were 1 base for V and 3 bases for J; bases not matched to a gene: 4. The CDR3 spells CASSQGQGVTNQPQHF. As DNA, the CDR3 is TGCGCCAGCAGCCAAGGACAGGGGGTCACCAATCAGCCCCAGCATTTT.

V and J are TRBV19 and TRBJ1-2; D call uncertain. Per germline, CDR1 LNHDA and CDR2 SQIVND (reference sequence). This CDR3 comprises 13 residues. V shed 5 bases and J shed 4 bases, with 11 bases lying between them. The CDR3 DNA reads TGTGCCAGTAGTGACCCTTCACCCTATGGCTACACCTTC. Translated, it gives CASSDPSPYGYTF.

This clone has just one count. CDR3 region: CASRDRLNTEAFF. The CDR3 coding sequence is TGTGCCAGCAGGGACAGGTTGAACACTGAAGCTTTCTTT. This chain uses TRBV6-5 with TRBJ1-1, with TRBD1 matching over 7 bases. This CDR3 is 13 amino acids long. CDR1 is MNHEY, CDR2 SVGAGI, per germline. The V segment lost 6 bases and the J segment 0 bases; nucleotides outside the gene matches: 1.

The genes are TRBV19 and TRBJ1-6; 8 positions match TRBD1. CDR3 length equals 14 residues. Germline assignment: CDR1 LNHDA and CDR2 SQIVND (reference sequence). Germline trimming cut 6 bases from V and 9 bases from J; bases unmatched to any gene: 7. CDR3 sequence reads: CASSETGGFSPLHF. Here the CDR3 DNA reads TGTGCCAGTAGCGAAACAGGGGGTTTTTCACCCCTCCACTTT.

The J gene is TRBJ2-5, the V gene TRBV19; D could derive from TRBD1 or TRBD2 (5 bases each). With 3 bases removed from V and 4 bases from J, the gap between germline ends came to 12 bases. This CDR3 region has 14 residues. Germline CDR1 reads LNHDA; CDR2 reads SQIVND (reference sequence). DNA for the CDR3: TGTGCCAGTAGTATTACTGGGGGTACAGAGACCCAGTACTTC. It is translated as CASSITGGTETQYF.

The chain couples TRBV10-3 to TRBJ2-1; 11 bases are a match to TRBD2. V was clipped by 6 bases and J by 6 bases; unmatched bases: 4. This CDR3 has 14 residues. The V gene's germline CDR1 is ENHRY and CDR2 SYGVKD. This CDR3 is CAIRPGTSGNEQFF. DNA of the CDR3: TGTGCCATCAGACCCGGGACTAGCGGCAATGAGCAGTTCTTC.

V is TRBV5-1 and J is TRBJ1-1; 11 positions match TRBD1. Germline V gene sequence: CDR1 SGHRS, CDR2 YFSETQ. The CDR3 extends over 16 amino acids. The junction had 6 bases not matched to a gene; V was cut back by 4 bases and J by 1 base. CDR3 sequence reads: CASSLRTGGANTEAFF. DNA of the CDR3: TGCGCCAGCAGCCTAAGGACAGGGGGCGCGAACACTGAAGCTTTCTTT. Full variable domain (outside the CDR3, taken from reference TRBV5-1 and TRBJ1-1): KAGVTQTPRYLIKTRGQQVTLSCSPISGHRSVSWYQQTPGQGLQFLFEYFSETQRNKGNFPGRFSGRQFSNSRSEMNVSTLELGDSALYLCASSLRTGGANTEAFFGQGTRLTVV.